Shown below are 25 T cell receptor beta chains from a single sample sequenced in a study of technical replicates of blood from a few donors. Profiled with immunoSEQ multiplex PCR; TCRdb holds only in-frame clones, not every one. The sample holds roughly 93,000 clones, about 95% seen once. Sequencing used T cells isolated from PBMCs. Receptors were obtained from a human donor in good health.

The chain combines TRBV5-1 with TRBJ1-1; D is perhaps TRBD1 (5 bases). Trimming removed 1 base from V and 4 bases from J, with 11 bases in between. There are 14 residues in the CDR3. In germline, CDR1 is SGHRS, CDR2 YFSETQ. CDR3 in DNA: TGCGCCAGCAGCTTGCGGGGGGAAGGCACTGAAGCTTTCTTT. Protein product: CASSLRGEGTEAFF.

V is TRBV4-1 and J is TRBJ2-7, with TRBD1 as a possible D gene (5 bases). The germline V and J ends were trimmed by 0 bases and 3 bases, with 12 bases remaining between them. Germline-derived CDR1 and CDR2 are MGHRA and YSYEKL. The CDR3 spans 15 residues. The CDR3 DNA reads TGCGCCAGCAGCCAAGAACATCAGGGTGGCTACGAGCAGTACTTC. Amino acid sequence: CASSQEHQGGYEQYF.

This rearrangement joins TRBV7-6 to TRBJ1-1; TRBD1 agrees at 7 bases. CDR3 size: 14 residues. CDR1 is SGHVS and CDR2 is FNYEAQ in the germline V gene. V lost 5 bases, J lost 11 bases, and 14 bases stayed unmatched. This chain's CDR3 is CASSETGSRQEAFF. Here the CDR3 DNA reads TGTGCCAGCAGCGAGACAGGGTCTAGGCAGGAGGCTTTCTTT.

J is TRBJ1-3 and V is TRBV5-4; 9 bases line up with TRBD1. V lost 5 bases, J lost 7 bases, and 7 bases stayed unmatched. The CDR3 runs to 14 residues. CDR1 is SGHNT, CDR2 YYREEE, per germline (reference sequence). CDR3 residues: CASSSGTGRNTIYF. The CDR3 nucleotides are TGTGCCAGCAGTTCCGGGACAGGGCGGAACACCATATATTTT.

The chain carries TRBV9 and TRBJ2-1; D is possibly TRBD2 (5 bases). The CDR3 is made up of 15 amino acids. Trimming took off 4 bases at V and 5 bases at J, with 16 bases between the two ends. Germline V gene data show CDR1 as SGDLS and CDR2 as YYNGEE. Here the CDR3 DNA reads TGTGCCAGCAGCAAAGGACTCAACGCGCACAATGAGCAGTTCTTC. Protein product: CASSKGLNAHNEQFF.

This chain connects TRBV19 to TRBJ1-3; D is unclear. Trimming left V 6 bases short and J 0 bases short, with 6 bases between. Germline V CDR1 and CDR2: LNHDA, SQIVND (reference sequence). The CDR3 is 13 residues long. The CDR3 nucleotides are TGTGCCAGTAGGAGGATCTCTGGAAACACCATATATTTT. This translates into CASRRISGNTIYF.

V and J are TRBV19 and TRBJ1-2; D is undetermined. The CDR3 contains 16 residues. Between the trimmed V and J ends, which lost 4 bases and 4 bases, there was a span of 19 bases. CDR1 is LNHDA, CDR2 SQIVND, per germline (reference sequence). The CDR3 nucleotides are TGTGCCAGTAGTAGGACGGACGGTGCTGAGGGCTATGGCTACACCTTC. Translated: CASSRTDGAEGYGYTF.

The rearrangement links TRBV28 to TRBJ1-2; D is possibly TRBD1 (5 bases). CDR3 length: 13 amino acids. With 4 bases removed from V and 7 bases from J, the gap between germline ends came to 13 bases. Germline CDR1 is MDHEN and CDR2 is SYDVKM. The CDR3 coding sequence is TGTGCCAGCAGTTCCCCGGGGGGAGGTGGCTACACCTTC. Encoded protein: CASSSPGGGGYTF.

This chain connects TRBV7-8 to TRBJ2-7; D not resolved. Germline CDR1 and CDR2: SGHVS and FQNEAQ. CDR3 length equals 11 residues. V was pared by 6 bases and J by 3 bases, with 6 bases between. CDR3 region: CASSVHYEQYF. The CDR3 region has the DNA TGTGCCAGCAGTGTCCACTACGAGCAGTACTTC. Variable domain in full (rest from reference TRBV7-8 and TRBJ2-7): GAGVSQSPRYKVAKRGQDVALRCDPISGHVSLFWYQQALGQGPEFLTYFQNEAQLDKSGLPSDRFFAERPEGSVSTLKIQRTQQEDSAVYLCASSVHYEQYFGPGTRLTVT.

The J gene is TRBJ2-7, the V gene TRBV5-1; TRBD1 matches 8 bases. The junction had 4 bases not matched to a gene; V was cut back by 4 bases and J by 10 bases. The CDR3 runs to 11 residues. Per germline, CDR1 SGHRS and CDR2 YFSETQ. Written as DNA, the CDR3 is TGCGCCAGCAGCCTAGGACAGGGACAGTACTTC. This translates into CASSLGQGQYF.

This chain links TRBV30 with TRBJ1-3, with no clear D. V was shortened by 6 bases and J by 7 bases, with 13 bases between the two germline ends. Germline V gene sequence: CDR1 GTSNPN, CDR2 SVGIG (reference sequence). CDR3 length: 12 residues. This CDR3 is CACQREVNTIYF. DNA for the CDR3: TGTGCCTGTCAACGGGAGGTCAACACCATATATTTT.

The chain has TRBV28 and TRBJ1-5, with D tentatively TRBD1 (6 bases). Germline V gives CDR1 MDHEN, CDR2 SYDVKM. V was clipped by 4 bases and J by 2 bases, with 6 bases between them. CDR3 size: 13 residues. The CDR3 sequence is CASSWGRNQPQHF. Written as DNA, the CDR3 is TGTGCCAGCAGTTGGGGGCGCAATCAGCCCCAGCATTTT.

The chain couples TRBV4-2 to TRBJ2-7, with 8 bases that match TRBD2. Germline assignment: CDR1 LGHNA and CDR2 YNFKEQ. This CDR3 has 15 amino acids. V shed 6 bases and J 8 bases; nucleotides not matched to a gene: 15. The CDR3 spells CASSPRAAGVSQQYF. The CDR3 nucleotides are TGTGCCAGCAGTCCACGAGCAGCGGGAGTCAGCCAGCAGTACTTC.

The J gene is TRBJ1-3, the V gene TRBV30; the match to TRBD1 covers 7 bases. V was clipped by 2 bases and J by 2 bases; unmatched bases: 3. The CDR3 sequence is 14 residues long. Germline CDR1 and CDR2: GTSNPN and SVGIG (reference sequence). The CDR3 region is CAWSRRGPGNTIYF. The CDR3 DNA reads TGTGCCTGGAGTAGGAGGGGGCCTGGAAACACCATATATTTT.

The V call is TRBV4-1, the J call TRBJ2-1, with 8 bases lining up with TRBD2. Trimming removed 0 bases from V and 4 bases from J; junction bases left unmatched: 8. CDR1 is MGHRA, CDR2 YSYEKL, per germline. The CDR3 extends over 17 amino acids. CDR3 in DNA: TGCGCCAGCAGCCAAGATCAAGCGGGAGAGAGATACAATGAGCAGTTCTTC. It yields the protein CASSQDQAGERYNEQFF.

The rearrangement joins TRBV28 to TRBJ2-7; tentatively, D is TRBD2 (6 bases). Trimming left V 9 bases short and J 5 bases short, with 14 bases between. Germline V gives CDR1 MDHEN, CDR2 SYDVKM. CDR3 size: 12 residues. The CDR3 region is CASRRGHHEQYF. The CDR3 DNA sequence: TGTGCCAGTAGGCGGGGCCACCACGAGCAGTACTTC.

This chain uses TRBV19 with TRBJ1-2; D might be TRBD1 (5 bases). V was cut by 5 bases and J by 0 bases, with 13 bases left in between. Per the germline V gene, CDR1 is LNHDA and CDR2 is SQIVND (reference sequence). The CDR3 contains 15 residues. This CDR3 reads CASSWGDGANYGYTF. The CDR3 nucleotides are TGTGCCAGTAGTTGGGGGGACGGAGCTAACTATGGCTACACCTTC.

The chain links TRBV7-2 to TRBJ1-2; D remains unclear. V lost 4 bases and J 2 bases, leaving 8 bases between the germline ends. This CDR3 has 13 amino acids. From germline, CDR1 is SGHTA and CDR2 FQGNSA. The CDR3 spells CASSSDWNYGYTF. In DNA, the CDR3 is TGTGCCAGCAGCTCGGACTGGAACTATGGCTACACCTTC.

The chain is built from TRBV4-1 and TRBJ1-5; no clear D gene. This CDR3 contains 18 residues. V lost 1 base and J 0 bases, leaving 16 bases between the germline ends. Germline-derived CDR1 and CDR2 are MGHRA and YSYEKL. The CDR3 DNA sequence: TGCGCCAGCAGCCAAGGTGGTATCAGATCCAATAGCAATCAGCCCCAGCATTTT. Its translation: CASSQGGIRSNSNQPQHF.

The genes are TRBV25-1 and TRBJ2-2, with 14 bases fitting TRBD2. V lost 3 bases and J lost 5; bases outside the gene matches: 5. The CDR3 extends over 17 amino acids. Per the germline V gene, CDR1 is MGHDK and CDR2 is SYGVNS. The CDR3 here is CASSDGLAGGETGELFF. CDR3 DNA sequence: TGTGCCAGCAGTGATGGACTAGCGGGAGGTGAGACCGGGGAGCTGTTTTTT.

This chain links TRBV15 with TRBJ2-5, with D unclear. CDR1 is LNHNV and CDR2 is YYDKDF in the germline V gene (reference sequence). The CDR3 sequence is 15 residues long. With 4 bases removed from V and 1 base from J, the gap between germline ends came to 13 bases. The CDR3 sequence is CATSMGRPPQETQYF. In nucleotides, the CDR3 is TGTGCCACCAGCATGGGCAGACCGCCCCAAGAGACCCAGTACTTC.

The chain joins TRBV5-8 to TRBJ2-3; 7 positions match TRBD2. The CDR3 runs 16 residues. Germline CDR1 and CDR2: SGHTS and YDEGEE. Unmatched junction bases numbered 5, after V lost 0 bases and J lost 1 base. DNA of the CDR3: TGTGCCAGCAGCTTGGATCTAAGCGGGGGCACAGATACGCAGTATTTT. This encodes CASSLDLSGGTDTQYF.

The CDR3 coding sequence is TGTGCCAGCAGCCCCGGGACAGGGGTCGGGGAGCAGTACTTC. Residues: CASSPGTGVGEQYF. The rearrangement links TRBV5-4 to TRBJ2-7; 10 bases fit TRBD1. Trimming removed 4 bases from V and 7 bases from J; junction bases left unmatched: 8. CDR3 length equals 14 residues. Germline V lookup: CDR1 SGHNT, CDR2 YYREEE (reference sequence). Full variable domain (outside the CDR3, taken from reference TRBV5-4 and TRBJ2-7): ETGVTQSPTHLIKTRGQQVTLRCSSQSGHNTVSWYQQALGQGPQFIFQYYREEENGRGNFPPRFSGLQFPNYSSELNVNALELDDSALYLCASSPGTGVGEQYFGPGTRLTVT.

This rearrangement joins TRBV9 to TRBJ2-3, with 7 bases that match TRBD2. Germline trimming cut 0 bases from V and 2 bases from J; bases unmatched to any gene: 9. The CDR3 consists of 17 residues. CDR1 SGDLS and CDR2 YYNGEE come from the germline V gene. The CDR3: CASSVEFSGDNTDTQYF. Here the CDR3 DNA reads TGTGCCAGCAGCGTAGAATTCAGCGGGGATAACACAGATACGCAGTATTTT.

The chain has TRBV28 and TRBJ1-2, with D hard to call. V was pared by 5 bases and J by 1 base, with 17 bases between. CDR1 and CDR2 from the germline V gene are MDHEN and SYDVKM. This CDR3 is 16 amino acids long. In DNA form, the CDR3 reads TGTGCCAGCAGTAGTTCGTTCGGGTGGGTTAACTATGGCTACACCTTC. It translates to CASSSSFGWVNYGYTF.